This TCR beta chain was obtained from a study of beta chain features in type 1 diabetes. Study-wide background: Similarity in age, gender and cell yields was seen between patients and healthy donors. Findings of the study overall: Shorter TCRB CDR3s, moderately but significantly so, marked every one of the four CD4+ subsets in Type 1 diabetes patients.

All of the isolated RNA was reverse transcribed, so expressed TCRB transcripts were sequenced. TCRdb's table, derived via immunoSEQ multiplex PCR, lists solely in-frame clones and lacks some. Among 600,000 or so clones, 11% to 15% were seen once, and the ten largest hold around 0.04%. Worth noting for this clone: Antigen unknown.

Markers CD45RO/CCR7/CD25/CD127/CD95/CD27 served to sort CD4+ naive, central memory, regulatory and stem cell-like memory cells. Once sorted, every population was more than 98% pure. The clonotype comes from a man aged 18 to 29 with type 1 diabetes. Sequencing was performed on naive CD4+ T cells from blood.

The CDR3 is CSGGSTGFNEQFF. CDR3 in DNA: TGCAGCGGAGGATCGACCGGGTTCAATGAGCAGTTCTTC. This chain uses TRBV29-1 with TRBJ2-1; unclear D gene. V shed 7 bases and J shed 6 bases, with 16 bases lying between them. CDR3 length: 13 residues. CDR1 and CDR2 (germline): SQVTM, ANQGSEA.